The entry below gives a single T cell receptor (beta chain) sequence along with its context. Its specificity is unknown. The CDR3 spans 14 residues. V lost 6 bases and J 7 bases, leaving 15 bases between the germline ends. Germline CDR1 reads MNHEY; CDR2 reads SVGAGI. The data stem from a study of radiotherapy plus CTLA-4 blockade in lung cancer. The overall study: Objective responses were seen in roughly 20% of patients, disease control in approximately 29%. Study results and limitations: Early clone dynamics of blood T cells, plus interferon-beta, reportedly predicted response best.

Assay: immunoSEQ multiplex PCR; the TCRdb copy retains only in-frame clones and omits some. The sample has fewer than 90,000 clones, 75% to 90% seen once; the top ten hold 0.65% to 0.95%. Ipilimumab-mediated CTLA-4 blockade plus focal radiation was given to patients having chemo-refractory metastatic non-small-cell lung cancer. Sample: peripheral blood, taken from a patient treated with radiotherapy plus ipilimumab. The clonotype originates from a human donor with non-small cell lung cancer who had stable disease on radiotherapy plus ipilimumab. The chain has TRBV6-5 and TRBJ1-4; D unclear. DNA of the CDR3: TGTGCCAGCAGCCAGTCCGGGGTTGTTGAAAAACTGTTTTTT. Translation gives CASSQSGVVEKLFF.